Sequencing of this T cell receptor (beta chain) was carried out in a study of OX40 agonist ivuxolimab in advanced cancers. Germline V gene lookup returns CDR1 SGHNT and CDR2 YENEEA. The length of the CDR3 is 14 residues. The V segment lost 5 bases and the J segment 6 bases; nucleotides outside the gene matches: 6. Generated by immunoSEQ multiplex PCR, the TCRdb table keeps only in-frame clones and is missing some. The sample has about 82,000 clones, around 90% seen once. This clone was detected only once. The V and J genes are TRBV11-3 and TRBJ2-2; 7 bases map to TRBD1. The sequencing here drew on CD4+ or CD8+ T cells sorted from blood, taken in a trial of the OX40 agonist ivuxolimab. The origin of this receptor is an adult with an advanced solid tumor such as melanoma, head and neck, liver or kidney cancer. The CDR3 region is CASSRDRRAGELFF. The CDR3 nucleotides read TGTGCCAGCAGCAGGGACAGACGGGCCGGGGAGCTGTTTTTT.